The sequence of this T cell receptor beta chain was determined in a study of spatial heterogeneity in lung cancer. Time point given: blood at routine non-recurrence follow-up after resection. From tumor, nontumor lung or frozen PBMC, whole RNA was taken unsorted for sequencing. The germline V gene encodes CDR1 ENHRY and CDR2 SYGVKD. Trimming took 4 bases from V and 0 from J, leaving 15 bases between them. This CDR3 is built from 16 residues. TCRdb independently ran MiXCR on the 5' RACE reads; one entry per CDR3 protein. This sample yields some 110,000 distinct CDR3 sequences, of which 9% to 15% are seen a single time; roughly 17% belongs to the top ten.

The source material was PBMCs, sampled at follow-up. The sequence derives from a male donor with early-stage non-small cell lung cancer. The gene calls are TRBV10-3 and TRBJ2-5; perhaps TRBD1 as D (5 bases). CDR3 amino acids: CAISVLSGWDQETQYF. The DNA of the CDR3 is TGTGCCATCAGTGTGCTGTCAGGGTGGGACCAAGAGACCCAGTACTTC.